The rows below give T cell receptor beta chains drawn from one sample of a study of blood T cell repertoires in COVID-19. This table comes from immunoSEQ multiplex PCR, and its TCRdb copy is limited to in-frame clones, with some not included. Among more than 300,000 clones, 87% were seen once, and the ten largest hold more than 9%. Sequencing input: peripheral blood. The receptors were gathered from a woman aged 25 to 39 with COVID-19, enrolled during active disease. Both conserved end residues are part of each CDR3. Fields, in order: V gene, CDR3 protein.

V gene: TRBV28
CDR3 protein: CASTTAGQGTYEQYF

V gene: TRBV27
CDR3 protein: CASSLGTGVEKLFF

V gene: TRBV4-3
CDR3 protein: CASSQEGVSGETQYF

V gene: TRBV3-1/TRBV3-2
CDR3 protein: CASSRDSPTEAFF

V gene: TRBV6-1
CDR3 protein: CASSEGPGSNYGYTF

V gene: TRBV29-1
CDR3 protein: CSVEVAGNEQFF

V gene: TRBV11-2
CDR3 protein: CASSVAGMTPYEQYF

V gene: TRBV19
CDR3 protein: CASSRTVNYGYTF

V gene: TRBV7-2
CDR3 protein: CASSLGLVDTGELFF

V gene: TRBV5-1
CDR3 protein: CASSLPGVNTEAFF

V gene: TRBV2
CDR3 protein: CASSILNTEAFF

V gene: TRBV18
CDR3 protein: CASSPLAGSLQPGANVLTF

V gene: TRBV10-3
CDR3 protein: CAISAGGSRGSGNTIYF

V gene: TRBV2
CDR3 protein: CASSGTRLAGFNEQFF

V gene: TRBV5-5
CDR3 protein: CASSLGWDSDYNSPLHF

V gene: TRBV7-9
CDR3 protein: CASQGAGSNQPQHF

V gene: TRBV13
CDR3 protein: CASSPGTSGSSYEQYF

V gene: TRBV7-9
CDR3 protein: CASSLAGAYTGELFF

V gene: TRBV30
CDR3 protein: CAWSVPSTGGDYGYTF

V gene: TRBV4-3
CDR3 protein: CASSQEVFRGGRELFF

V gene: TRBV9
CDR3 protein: CASSVGQGQETQYF

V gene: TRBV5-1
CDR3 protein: CASAPGQSTDTQYF

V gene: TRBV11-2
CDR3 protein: CASSLFDTGELFF

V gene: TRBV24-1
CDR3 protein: CATKGASENNEQFF

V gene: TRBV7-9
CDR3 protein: CASSSGDRSIAF

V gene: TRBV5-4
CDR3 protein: CASSFNRGRDGYTF

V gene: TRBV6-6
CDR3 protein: CASRRLTPTSETQYF

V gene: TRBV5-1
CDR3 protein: CASSLQTGTNEKLFF

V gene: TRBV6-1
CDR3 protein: CASSENRGQPNEKLFF

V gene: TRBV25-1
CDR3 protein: CASSELGTNNEQFF

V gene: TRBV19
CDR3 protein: CASSRTDLYSNQPQHF

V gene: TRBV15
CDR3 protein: CATSRAIPTRTGALNYGYTF

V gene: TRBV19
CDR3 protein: CASSTGLAGYNEQFF

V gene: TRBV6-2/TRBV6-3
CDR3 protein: CASSSGAGTQYF

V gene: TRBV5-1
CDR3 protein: CASSLERVTDTQYF

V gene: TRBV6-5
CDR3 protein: CASSSPFAGGETQYF

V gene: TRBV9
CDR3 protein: CASSAAPLGREQFF

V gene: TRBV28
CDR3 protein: CASSLAQGVGEQYF

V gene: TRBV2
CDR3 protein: CASSDNEQYF

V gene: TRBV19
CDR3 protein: CASRSVGGEGNQPQHF

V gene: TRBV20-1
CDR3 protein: CSASSPGTGSNQPQHF

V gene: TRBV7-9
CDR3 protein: CASTSGTVLFTF

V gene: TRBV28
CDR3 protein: CASSSTRKSTSGIYNEQFF

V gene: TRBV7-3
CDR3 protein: CASSLSGGSYEQYF

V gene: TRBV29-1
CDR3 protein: CSVAGGGGRRPYEQYF

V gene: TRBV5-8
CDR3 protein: CASSLEGTGATNEKLFF